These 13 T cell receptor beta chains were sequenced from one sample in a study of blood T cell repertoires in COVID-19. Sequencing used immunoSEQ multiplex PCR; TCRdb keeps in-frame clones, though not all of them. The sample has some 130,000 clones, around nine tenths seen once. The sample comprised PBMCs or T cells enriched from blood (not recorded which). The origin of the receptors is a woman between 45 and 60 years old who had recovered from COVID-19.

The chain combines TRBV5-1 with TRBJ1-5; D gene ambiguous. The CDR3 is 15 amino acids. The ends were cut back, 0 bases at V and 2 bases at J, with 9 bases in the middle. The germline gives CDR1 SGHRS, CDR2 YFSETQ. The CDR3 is CASSLDGIGNQPQHF. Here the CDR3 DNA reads TGCGCCAGCAGCTTGGACGGGATCGGCAATCAGCCCCAGCATTTT.

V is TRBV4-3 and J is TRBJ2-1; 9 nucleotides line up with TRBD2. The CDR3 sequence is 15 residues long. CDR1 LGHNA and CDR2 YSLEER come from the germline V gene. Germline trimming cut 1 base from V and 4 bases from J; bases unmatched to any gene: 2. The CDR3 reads CASSQGLAVYNEQFF. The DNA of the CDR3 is TGCGCCAGCAGCCAAGGACTAGCGGTTTACAATGAGCAGTTCTTC.

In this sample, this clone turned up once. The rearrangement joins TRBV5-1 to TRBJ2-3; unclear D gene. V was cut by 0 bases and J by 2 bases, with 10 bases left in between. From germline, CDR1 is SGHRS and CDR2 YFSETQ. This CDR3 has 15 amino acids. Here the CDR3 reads CASSLDSRSTDTQYF. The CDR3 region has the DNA TGCGCCAGCAGCTTGGACTCCCGATCCACAGATACGCAGTATTTT. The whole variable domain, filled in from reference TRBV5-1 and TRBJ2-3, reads KAGVTQTPRYLIKTRGQQVTLSCSPISGHRSVSWYQQTPGQGLQFLFEYFSETQRNKGNFPGRFSGRQFSNSRSEMNVSTLELGDSALYLCASSLDSRSTDTQYFGPGTRLTVL.

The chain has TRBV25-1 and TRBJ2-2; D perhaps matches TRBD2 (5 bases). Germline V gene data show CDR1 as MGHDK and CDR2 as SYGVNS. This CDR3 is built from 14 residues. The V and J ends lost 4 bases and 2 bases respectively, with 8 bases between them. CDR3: CASSARENTGELFF. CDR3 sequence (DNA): TGTGCCAGCAGTGCCCGGGAAAACACCGGGGAGCTGTTTTTT.

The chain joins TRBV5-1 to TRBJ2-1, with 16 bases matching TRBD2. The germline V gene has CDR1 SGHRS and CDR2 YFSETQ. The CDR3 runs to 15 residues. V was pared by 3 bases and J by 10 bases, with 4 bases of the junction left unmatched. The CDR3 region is CASSSGTSGGDEQFF. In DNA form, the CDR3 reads TGCGCCAGCAGCTCGGGGACTAGCGGGGGGGACGAGCAGTTCTTC.

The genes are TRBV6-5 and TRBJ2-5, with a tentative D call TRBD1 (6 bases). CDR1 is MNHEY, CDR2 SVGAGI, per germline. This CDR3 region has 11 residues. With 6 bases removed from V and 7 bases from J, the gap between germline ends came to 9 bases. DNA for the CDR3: TGTGCCAGCAGAAAGACAGGGACCCAGTACTTC. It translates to CASRKTGTQYF.

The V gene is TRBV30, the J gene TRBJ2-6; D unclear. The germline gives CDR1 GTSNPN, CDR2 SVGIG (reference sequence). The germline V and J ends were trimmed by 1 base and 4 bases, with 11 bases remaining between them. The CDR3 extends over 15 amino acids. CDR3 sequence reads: CAWSEPSGGANVLTF. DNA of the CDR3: TGTGCCTGGAGTGAGCCCTCAGGAGGGGCCAACGTCCTGACTTTC.

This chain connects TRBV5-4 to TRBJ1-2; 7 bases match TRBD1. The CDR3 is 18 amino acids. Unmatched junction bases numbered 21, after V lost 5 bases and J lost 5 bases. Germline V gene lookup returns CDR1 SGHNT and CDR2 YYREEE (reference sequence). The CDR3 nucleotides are TGTGCCAGCAGGTCGTTTGGAGGGGGCCACAAGGGGGAATATGGCTACACCTTC. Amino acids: CASRSFGGGHKGEYGYTF.

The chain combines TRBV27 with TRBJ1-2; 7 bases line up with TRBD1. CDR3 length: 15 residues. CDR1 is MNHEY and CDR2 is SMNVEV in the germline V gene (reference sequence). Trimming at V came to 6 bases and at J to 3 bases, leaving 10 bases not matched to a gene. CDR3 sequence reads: CASRPHRDRDYGYTF. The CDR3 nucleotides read TGTGCCAGCAGGCCGCACCGGGACAGAGACTATGGCTACACCTTC.

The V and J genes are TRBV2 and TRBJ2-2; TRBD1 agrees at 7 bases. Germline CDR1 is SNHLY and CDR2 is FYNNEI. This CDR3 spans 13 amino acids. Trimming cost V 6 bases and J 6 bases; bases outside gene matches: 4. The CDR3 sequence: CASRDRWAGELFF. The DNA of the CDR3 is TGTGCCAGCAGGGACAGGTGGGCCGGGGAGCTGTTTTTT.

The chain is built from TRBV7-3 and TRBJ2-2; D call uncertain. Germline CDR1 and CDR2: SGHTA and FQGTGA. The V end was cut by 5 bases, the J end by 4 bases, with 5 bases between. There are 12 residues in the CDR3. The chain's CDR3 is CASSRGTGELFF. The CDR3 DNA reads TGTGCCAGCAGCCGCGGCACCGGGGAGCTGTTTTTT.

The DNA for the CDR3 is TGTGCCAGCAGTTCGCCGGGACAGGGGAATGAAAAACTGTTTTTT. Its protein product is CASSSPGQGNEKLFF. V usage is TRBV6-5 and J usage is TRBJ1-4; 10 nucleotides agree with TRBD1. The germline V gene has CDR1 MNHEY and CDR2 SVGAGI. The V and J ends lost 4 bases and 5 bases, in that order; junction bases with no gene match: 4. The CDR3 loop spans 15 amino acids.

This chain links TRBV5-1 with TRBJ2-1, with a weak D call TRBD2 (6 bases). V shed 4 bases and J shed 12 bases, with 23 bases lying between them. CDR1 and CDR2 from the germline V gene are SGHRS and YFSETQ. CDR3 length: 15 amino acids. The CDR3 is CASSKPGTEGIGQFF. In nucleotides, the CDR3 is TGCGCCAGCAGCAAACCCGGGACTGAGGGGATTGGGCAGTTCTTC.